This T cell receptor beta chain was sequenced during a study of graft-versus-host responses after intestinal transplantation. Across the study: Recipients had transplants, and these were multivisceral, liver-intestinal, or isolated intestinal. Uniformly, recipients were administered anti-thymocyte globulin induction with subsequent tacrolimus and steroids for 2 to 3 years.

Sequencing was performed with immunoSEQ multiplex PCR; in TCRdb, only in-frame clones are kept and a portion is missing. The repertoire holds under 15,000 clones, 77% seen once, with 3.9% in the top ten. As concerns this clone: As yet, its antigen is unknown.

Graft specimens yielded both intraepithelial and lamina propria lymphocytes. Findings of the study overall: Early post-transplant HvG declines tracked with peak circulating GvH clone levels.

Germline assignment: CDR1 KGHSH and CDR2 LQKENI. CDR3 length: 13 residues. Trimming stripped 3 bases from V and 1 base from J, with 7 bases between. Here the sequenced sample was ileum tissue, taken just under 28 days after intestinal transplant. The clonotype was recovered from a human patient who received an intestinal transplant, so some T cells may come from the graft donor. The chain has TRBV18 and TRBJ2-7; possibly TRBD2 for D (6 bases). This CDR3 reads CASSPGGSYEQYV. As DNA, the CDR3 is TGTGCCAGCTCACCGGGAGGTTCCTACGAGCAGTACGTC.